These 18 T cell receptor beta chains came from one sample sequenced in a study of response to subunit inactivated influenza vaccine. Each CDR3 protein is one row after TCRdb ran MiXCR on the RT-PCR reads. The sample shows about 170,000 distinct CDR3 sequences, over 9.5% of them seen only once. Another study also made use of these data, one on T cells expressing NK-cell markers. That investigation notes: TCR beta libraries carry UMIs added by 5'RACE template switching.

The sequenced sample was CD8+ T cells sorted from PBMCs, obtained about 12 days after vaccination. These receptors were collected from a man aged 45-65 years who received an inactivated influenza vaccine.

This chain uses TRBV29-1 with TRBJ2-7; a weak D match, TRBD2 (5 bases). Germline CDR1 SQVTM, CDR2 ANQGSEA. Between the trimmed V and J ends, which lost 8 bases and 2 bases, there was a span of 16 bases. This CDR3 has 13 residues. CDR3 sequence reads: CSRGQVDPYEQYF. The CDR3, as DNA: TGCAGCCGCGGGCAGGTTGACCCCTACGAGCAGTACTTC.

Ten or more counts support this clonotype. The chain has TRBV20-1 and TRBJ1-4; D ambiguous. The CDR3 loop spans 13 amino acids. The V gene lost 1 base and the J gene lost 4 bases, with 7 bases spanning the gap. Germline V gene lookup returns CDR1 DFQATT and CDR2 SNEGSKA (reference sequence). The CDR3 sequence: CSARGRINEKLFF. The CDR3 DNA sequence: TGCAGTGCTAGAGGACGGATTAATGAAAAACTGTTTTTT.

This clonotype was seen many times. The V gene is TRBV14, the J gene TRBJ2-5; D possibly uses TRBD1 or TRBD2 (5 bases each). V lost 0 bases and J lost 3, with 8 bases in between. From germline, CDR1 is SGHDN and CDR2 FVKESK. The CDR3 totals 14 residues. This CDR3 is CASSQDLGEETQYF. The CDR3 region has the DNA TGTGCCAGCAGCCAAGATCTGGGGGAAGAGACCCAGTACTTC.

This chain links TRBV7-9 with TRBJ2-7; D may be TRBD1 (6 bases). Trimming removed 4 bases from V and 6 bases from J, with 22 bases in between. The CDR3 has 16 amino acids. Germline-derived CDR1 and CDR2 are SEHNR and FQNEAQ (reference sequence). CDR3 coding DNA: TGTGCCAGCAGCTCTACGGACAGCGTACATCTGGGCGAGCAGTACTTC. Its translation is CASSSTDSVHLGEQYF.

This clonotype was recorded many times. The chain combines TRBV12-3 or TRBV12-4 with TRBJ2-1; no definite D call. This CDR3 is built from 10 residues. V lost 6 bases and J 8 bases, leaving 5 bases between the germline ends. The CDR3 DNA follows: TGTGCCAGCAGCAAATATGAGCAGTTCTTC. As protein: CASSKYEQFF.

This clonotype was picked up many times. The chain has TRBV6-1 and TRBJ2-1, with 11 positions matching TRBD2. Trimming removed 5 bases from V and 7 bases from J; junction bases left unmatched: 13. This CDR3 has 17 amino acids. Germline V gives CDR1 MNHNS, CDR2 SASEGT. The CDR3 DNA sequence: TGTGCCAGCAGTACCCTGGAACTAGCGGGAGTGGGTAATGAGCAGTTCTTC. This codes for CASSTLELAGVGNEQFF.

The CDR3 spells CASRGTGHLYGYTF. CDR3 bases: TGTGCCAGCAGGGGAACGGGACACCTGTATGGCTACACCTTC. The chain is built from TRBV7-9 and TRBJ1-2; tentative D call: TRBD1 (6 bases). The CDR3 has 14 residues. Between the trimmed V and J ends, which lost 6 bases and 5 bases, there was a span of 16 bases. The V gene's germline CDR1 is SEHNR and CDR2 FQNEAQ (reference sequence). Complete variable domain (other parts from reference TRBV7-9 and TRBJ1-2): DTGVSQNPRHKITKRGQNVTFRCDPISEHNRLYWYRQTLGQGPEFLTYFQNEAQLEKSRLLSDRFSAERPKGSFSTLEIQRTEQGDSAMYLCASRGTGHLYGYTFGSGTRLTVV.

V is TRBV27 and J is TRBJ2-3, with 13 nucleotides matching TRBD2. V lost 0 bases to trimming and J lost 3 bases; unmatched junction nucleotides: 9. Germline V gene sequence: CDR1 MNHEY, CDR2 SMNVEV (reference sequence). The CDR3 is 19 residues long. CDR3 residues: CASSLSPGTSGASTDTQYF. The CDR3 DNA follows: TGTGCCAGCAGTTTATCCCCCGGGACTAGCGGGGCTAGTACAGATACGCAGTATTTT.

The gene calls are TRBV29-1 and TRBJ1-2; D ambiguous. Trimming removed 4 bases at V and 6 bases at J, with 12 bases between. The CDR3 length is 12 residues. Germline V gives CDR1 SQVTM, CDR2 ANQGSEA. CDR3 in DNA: TGCAGCGTTGTTCTCATAACGGATGGCTACACCTTC. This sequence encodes CSVVLITDGYTF.

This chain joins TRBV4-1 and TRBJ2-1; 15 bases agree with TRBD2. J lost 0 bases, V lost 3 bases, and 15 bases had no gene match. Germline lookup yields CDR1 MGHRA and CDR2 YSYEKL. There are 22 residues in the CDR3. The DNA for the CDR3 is TGCGCCAGCAGCCATCCCGGGACGGACGGGACTAGCGGGGGGAGCTCCTACAATGAGCAGTTCTTC. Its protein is CASSHPGTDGTSGGSSYNEQFF.

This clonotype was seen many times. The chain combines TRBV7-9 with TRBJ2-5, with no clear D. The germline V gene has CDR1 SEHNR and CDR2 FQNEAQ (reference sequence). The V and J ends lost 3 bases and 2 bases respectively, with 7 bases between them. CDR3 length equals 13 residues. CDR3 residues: CASSFLGQETQYF. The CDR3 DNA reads TGTGCCAGCAGCTTTCTAGGGCAAGAGACCCAGTACTTC.

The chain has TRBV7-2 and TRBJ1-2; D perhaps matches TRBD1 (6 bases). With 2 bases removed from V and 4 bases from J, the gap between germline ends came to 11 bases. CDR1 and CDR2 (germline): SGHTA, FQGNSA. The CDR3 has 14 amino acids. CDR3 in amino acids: CASSLLGGSYGYTF. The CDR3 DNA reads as TGTGCCAGCAGCTTATTAGGGGGGTCCTATGGCTACACCTTC.

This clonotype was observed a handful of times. The CDR3 DNA reads TGTGCCAGCAGCTTAGCGCGTGGGAGGGCTAGCGACCATGAGCAGTTCTTC. This encodes CASSLARGRASDHEQFF. The chain carries TRBV7-6 and TRBJ2-1; 7 bases are a match to TRBD2. V gave up 0 bases and J gave up 8 bases; unmatched junction bases: 13. Germline-derived CDR1 and CDR2 are SGHVS and FNYEAQ. The CDR3 sequence is 17 residues long.

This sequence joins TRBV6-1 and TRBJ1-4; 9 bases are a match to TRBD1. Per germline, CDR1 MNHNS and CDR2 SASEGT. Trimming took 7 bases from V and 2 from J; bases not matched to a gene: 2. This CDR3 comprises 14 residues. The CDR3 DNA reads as TGTGCCAGCAAGGGACAGGGTACTAATGAAAAACTGTTTTTT. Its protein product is CASKGQGTNEKLFF.

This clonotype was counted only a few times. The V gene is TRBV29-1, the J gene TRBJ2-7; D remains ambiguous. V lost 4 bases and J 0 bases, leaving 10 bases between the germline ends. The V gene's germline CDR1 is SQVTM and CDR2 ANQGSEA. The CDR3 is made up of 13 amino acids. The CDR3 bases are TGCAGCGTTGTTTTTGAGAGCTCCTACGAGCAGTACTTC. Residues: CSVVFESSYEQYF.

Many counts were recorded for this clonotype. The CDR3 protein is CASSSSVGSYEQYF. DNA for the CDR3: TGCGCCAGCAGTTCATCGGTGGGGTCCTACGAGCAGTACTTC. The chain employs TRBV5-1 and TRBJ2-7; D gene ambiguous. V lost 5 bases and J 1 base, leaving 13 bases between the germline ends. This CDR3 is built from 14 residues. Germline V gene sequence: CDR1 SGHRS, CDR2 YFSETQ.

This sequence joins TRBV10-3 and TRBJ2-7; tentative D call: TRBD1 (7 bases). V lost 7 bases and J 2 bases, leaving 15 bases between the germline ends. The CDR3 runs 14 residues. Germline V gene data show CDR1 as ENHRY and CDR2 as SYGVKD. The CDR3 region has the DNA TGTGCCATCAAGGGGGCGGGAACCGCCTACGAGCAGTACTTC. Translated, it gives CAIKGAGTAYEQYF.

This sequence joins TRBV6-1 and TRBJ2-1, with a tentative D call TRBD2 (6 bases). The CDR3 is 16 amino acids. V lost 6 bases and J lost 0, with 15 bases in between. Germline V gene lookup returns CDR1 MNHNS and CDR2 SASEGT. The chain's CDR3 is CASSSVVGSSYNEQFF. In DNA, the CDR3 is TGTGCCAGCAGCTCTGTCGTCGGGAGCTCCTACAATGAGCAGTTCTTC.